This TCR beta chain was sequenced for a study of cytomegalovirus exposure and HLA in healthy donors. Study observations and caveats: Confirmation was obtained in vitro that three CMV-associated chains are specific for CMV antigens. Data from an earlier analysis indicated that most TCR beta V segments were productive either about 87% or about 30% of the time.

This clone was detected only a few times. Its matching antigen is unknown. Likely unrecorded immune exposures existed in these nominally healthy donors. This CDR3 contains 13 residues. Trimming shortened V by 7 bases and J by 8 bases, and 15 bases separated the two germline ends. Germline-derived CDR1 and CDR2 are LNHDA and SQIVND (reference sequence). With 60 Vbeta and 13 Jbeta primers, the PCR was carried out. Some clones are missing from TCRdb's copy, which holds only in-frame ones; the method was immunoSEQ multiplex PCR. There are roughly 100,000 clones in the sample; around 81% occur only once, and about 4.9% lies in the top ten.

V usage is TRBV19 and J usage is TRBJ1-5; no clear D. This TCR was sampled from a man in his forties in good health and CMV-seropositive. Material for sequencing was PBMCs. CDR3 region: CASTRVLEEPQHF. CDR3 nucleotide sequence: TGTGCCAGTACTCGGGTCCTCGAGGAGCCCCAGCATTTT.